This T cell receptor (beta chain) was profiled in a study of T cell responses to AZD1222 COVID-19 vaccine. Broader study findings: The peak T cell response came first, and repertoires were sampled only after it. After two AZD1222 doses, spike-specific TCR breadth and depth rose versus day 0. Of the AZD1222 recipients, only 5 to 7 were seropositive at baseline.

The table came from immunoSEQ multiplex PCR; TCRdb's copy has only in-frame clones and leaves some out. The repertoire holds 100,000 to 130,000 clones, around 90% seen once, with around 3.3% in the top ten. Germline loops: CDR1 LGHDT, CDR2 YNNKEL (reference sequence). V was trimmed by 4 bases and J by 4 bases, leaving 8 bases between them. This CDR3 region has 12 residues. Comments on this clone: Its target is unknown.

The sequence came from an adult in good health. Sample: peripheral blood, taken on day 0 of MenACWY control vaccination. The gene calls are TRBV3-1 (or the pseudogene TRBV3-2) and TRBJ2-7; no definite D call. CDR3 residues: CASSRSRYEQYF. DNA for the CDR3: TGTGCCAGCAGCCGGTCTAGGTACGAGCAGTACTTC.